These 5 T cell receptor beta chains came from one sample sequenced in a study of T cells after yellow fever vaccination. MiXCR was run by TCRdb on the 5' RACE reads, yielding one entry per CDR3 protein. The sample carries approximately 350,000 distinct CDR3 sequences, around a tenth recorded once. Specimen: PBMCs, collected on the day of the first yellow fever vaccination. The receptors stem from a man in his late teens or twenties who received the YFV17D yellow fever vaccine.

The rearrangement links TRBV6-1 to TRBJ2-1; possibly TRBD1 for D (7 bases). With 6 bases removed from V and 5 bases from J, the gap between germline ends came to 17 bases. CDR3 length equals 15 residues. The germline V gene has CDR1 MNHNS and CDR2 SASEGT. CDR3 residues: CASSPGQGGNNEQFF. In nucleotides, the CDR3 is TGTGCCAGCAGCCCCGGGCAGGGGGGTAACAATGAGCAGTTCTTC.

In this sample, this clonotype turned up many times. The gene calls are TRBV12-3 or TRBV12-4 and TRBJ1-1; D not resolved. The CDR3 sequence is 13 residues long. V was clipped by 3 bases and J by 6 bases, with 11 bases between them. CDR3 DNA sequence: TGTGCCAGCAGTTTCAGGTTGAATCCTGAAGCTTTCTTT. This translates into CASSFRLNPEAFF.

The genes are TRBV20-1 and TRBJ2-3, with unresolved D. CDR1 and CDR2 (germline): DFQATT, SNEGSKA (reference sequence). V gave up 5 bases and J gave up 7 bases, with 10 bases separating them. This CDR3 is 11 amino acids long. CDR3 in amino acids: CSARLPNTQYF. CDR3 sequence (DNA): TGCAGTGCTCGACTCCCAAATACGCAGTATTTT.

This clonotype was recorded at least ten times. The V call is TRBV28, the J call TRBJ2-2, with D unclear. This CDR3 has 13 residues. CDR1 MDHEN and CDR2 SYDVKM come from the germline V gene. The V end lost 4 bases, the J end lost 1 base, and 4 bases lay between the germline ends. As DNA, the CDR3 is TGTGCCAGCAGTTCTCAGAACACCGGGGAGCTGTTTTTT. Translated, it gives CASSSQNTGELFF.

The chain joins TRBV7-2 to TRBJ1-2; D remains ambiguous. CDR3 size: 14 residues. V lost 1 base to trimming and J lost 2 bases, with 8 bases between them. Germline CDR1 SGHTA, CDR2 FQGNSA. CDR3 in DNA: TGTGCCAGCAGCTTAGTCGCCGGGAACTATGGCTACACCTTC. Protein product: CASSLVAGNYGYTF.